Listed below are T cell receptor beta chains from one sample, sequenced in a study of identical twins. TCRdb processed the 5' RACE reads anew with MiXCR; each CDR3 protein has one entry. This sample has 400,000 to 550,000 distinct CDR3 sequences, with 20% to 25% found just once. Another study also made use of these data, one on T cells expressing NK-cell markers.

Source material: CD4+ T cells sorted from blood. These receptors were taken from a woman aged 18-29 years in good health. Each CDR3 is given with its conserved first and last residue. Rows may omit the clone size; those that give it use once, few, many or a size class.

v_call	clone_size	j_call	cdr3_aa
TRBV9	.	TRBJ1-1	CASSSRQLMNTEAFF
TRBV7-9	few	TRBJ2-7	CASSLVTSEQYF
TRBV3-1	few	TRBJ2-3	CASSQLLGAGDTQYF
TRBV12-3/TRBV12-4	few	TRBJ1-1	CASSSGQYTEAFF
TRBV11-1	once	TRBJ2-1	CASSLYGVHLYNEQFF
TRBV7-2	few	TRBJ1-2	CASSLSPLSRIYGYTF
TRBV28	.	TRBJ2-3	CASSRQWRSADTQYF
TRBV29-1	.	TRBJ1-1	CSTRTGTGSVRAFF
TRBV5-1	few	TRBJ1-2	CASSLQGQGLKGYTF
TRBV7-3	.	TRBJ2-3	CASSPSVRGPQYF
TRBV14	.	TRBJ2-1	CASSQLGLARNEQFF
TRBV5-1	.	TRBJ2-4	CASRGYVKNIQYF
TRBV6-2/TRBV6-3	few	TRBJ2-7	CASSYVFRGTSSYEQYF
TRBV7-2	few	TRBJ1-6	CASSQDPHNSPLHF
TRBV4-3	.	TRBJ2-1	CASSQEIALNEQFF
TRBV12-3/TRBV12-4	.	TRBJ2-5	CASRESWAQYF
TRBV9	few	TRBJ1-1	CASSVGGASNTEAFF
TRBV20-1	many	TRBJ2-5	CSASPPLDIRETQYF
TRBV20-1	.	TRBJ2-1	CSAAGPYEQFF
TRBV9	.	TRBJ1-2	CASSLNGPSYGYTF
TRBV7-3	.	TRBJ2-3	CASSIGSGGTTDTQYF
TRBV5-1	.	TRBJ1-1	CASGTGADTEAFF
TRBV20-1	.	TRBJ1-2	CSASPRQGSYGYTF
TRBV15	.	TRBJ1-1	CATSREQMNTEAFF
TRBV7-2	.	TRBJ2-1	CASSLTSGSLNEQFF
TRBV5-1	few	TRBJ2-7	CASRRDSDHEQYF
TRBV29-1	few	TRBJ2-2	CSVAAATGELFF
TRBV18	.	TRBJ1-3	CASSPLARISGNTIYF
TRBV7-2	.	TRBJ1-5	CASSRRAGENQPQHF
TRBV12-3/TRBV12-4	few	TRBJ1-2	CASSSDSGYTF
TRBV5-1	.	TRBJ2-5	CASRESQETQYF
TRBV5-1	.	TRBJ2-3	CASSLGDSTWRDTQYF
TRBV20-1	.	TRBJ2-3	CSARDLDITDTQYF
TRBV2	.	TRBJ1-5	CASSVGTGSQPQHF
TRBV11-2	.	TRBJ1-1	CASSLDPSMNTEAFF
TRBV12-3/TRBV12-4	.	TRBJ2-7	CASSPLQGREQYF
TRBV20-1	few	TRBJ2-5	CSASVLMGQTQYF
TRBV27	.	TRBJ2-7	CASRPHNTYEQYF
TRBV5-1	few	TRBJ2-2	CASSLGATVGTGELFF
TRBV3-1	few	TRBJ1-5	CASSQGGFNQPQHF
TRBV5-1	few	TRBJ2-7	CASSSLTPAYEQYF
TRBV27	few	TRBJ2-7	CASSGALLAHEQYF
TRBV12-3/TRBV12-4	few	TRBJ2-1	CASSWRGGGEQFF
TRBV5-1	few	TRBJ1-2	CASNSGQHGYTF
TRBV7-2	.	TRBJ2-1	CASMLRRDGYNEQFF
TRBV9	few	TRBJ2-2	CASSVSSGLVGELFF
TRBV7-9	.	TRBJ2-4	CASSSDRGVRNIQYF
TRBV3-1	few	TRBJ2-5	CASSQDVGGGTQYF
TRBV20-1	.	TRBJ2-3	CSARSGGTDTQYF
TRBV12-3/TRBV12-4	many	TRBJ1-2	CASRIGIQAAGYTF
TRBV6-1	.	TRBJ2-7	CASKAALSPYEQYF
TRBV29-1	.	TRBJ2-2	CSASGGPSGELFF
TRBV7-2	few	TRBJ1-5	CASSRRTGEQPQHF